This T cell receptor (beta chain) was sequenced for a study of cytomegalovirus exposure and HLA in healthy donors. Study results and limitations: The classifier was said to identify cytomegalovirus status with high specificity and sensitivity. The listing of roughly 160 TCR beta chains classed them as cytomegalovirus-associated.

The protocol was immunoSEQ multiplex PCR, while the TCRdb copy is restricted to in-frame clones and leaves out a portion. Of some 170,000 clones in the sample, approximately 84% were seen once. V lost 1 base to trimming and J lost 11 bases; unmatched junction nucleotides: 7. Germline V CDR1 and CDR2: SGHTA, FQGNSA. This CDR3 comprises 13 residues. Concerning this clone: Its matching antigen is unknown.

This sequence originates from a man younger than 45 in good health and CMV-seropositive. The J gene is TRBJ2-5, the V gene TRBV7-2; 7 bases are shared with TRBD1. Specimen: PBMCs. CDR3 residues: CASSLEQTGPQYF. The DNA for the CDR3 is TGTGCCAGCAGCTTAGAACAGACAGGGCCACAGTACTTC.